Below are 2 T cell receptor beta chains sequenced from a single sample in a study of T cell responses to AZD1222 COVID-19 vaccine (dated by TCRdb to the early 2020s). To prepare the library, the immunoSEQ multiplex PCR assay was applied. The table was pulled from immuneACCESS by TCRdb, which kept in-frame rearrangements only. Such tables lose some clones; where checked, under half of the loss comes from unresolved V genes, and the rest has no known cause. This sample has some 130,000 clones in its table, and about 93% of those were observed once. The ten largest clones represent about 5% of the sample. What the time point label conveys for this sample: baseline before first vaccination. The material was peripheral blood, obtained on day 0 of AZD1222 vaccination. The receptors derive from an adult in good health.

V and J are TRBV5-1 and TRBJ2-1; TRBD1 aligns across 9 bases. Germline V gene data show CDR1 as SGHRS and CDR2 as YFSETQ. The CDR3 consists of 15 residues. J gave up 2 bases and V 2 bases, and 2 bases lay outside the gene matches. The CDR3 DNA sequence: TGCGCCAGCAGCTTAGGACAGGGGACCTACAATGAGCAGTTCTTC. It encodes CASSLGQGTYNEQFF.

The chain uses TRBV7-9 and TRBJ2-3; 8 bases are shared with TRBD2. This CDR3 region has 16 residues. V shed 4 bases, J shed 7 bases, and the junction held 13 bases outside the gene matches. Germline-derived CDR1 and CDR2 are SEHNR and FQNEAQ (reference sequence). The CDR3 DNA reads TGTGCCAGCAGCTCAACGGACGGGGGGGCCGGGAATACGCAGTATTTT. Encoded protein: CASSSTDGGAGNTQYF.